This T cell receptor beta chain derives from a study of ipilimumab plus nivolumab after autologous stem cell transplantation. Across the whole study: Median doses per patient: 5 ipilimumab, under 10 nivolumab. Both relapsed and primary refractory DLBCL were included.

This clone was seen once. Dosing: nivolumab 3 mg/kg IV, weeks 1, 4, 7, 10, then every two weeks to week 26. Trimming took off 2 bases at V and 1 base at J, with 5 bases between the two ends. CDR3 length: 13 residues. Per the germline V gene, CDR1 is SNHLY and CDR2 is FYNNEI. Only in-frame clones appear in the TCRdb table, and some are missing; sequencing was by immunoSEQ multiplex PCR. This sample has 17,000 or so clones, with less than 75% found just once. The J gene is TRBJ1-1, the V gene TRBV2; D is unresolved. The sequence was obtained from a male donor with diffuse large B-cell lymphoma. The starting material was PBMCs, obtained in a trial of ipilimumab plus nivolumab as post-transplant consolidation. DNA for the CDR3: TGTGCCAGCAGTGAAATGGAGAACACTGAAGCTTTCTTT. Its protein product is CASSEMENTEAFF.